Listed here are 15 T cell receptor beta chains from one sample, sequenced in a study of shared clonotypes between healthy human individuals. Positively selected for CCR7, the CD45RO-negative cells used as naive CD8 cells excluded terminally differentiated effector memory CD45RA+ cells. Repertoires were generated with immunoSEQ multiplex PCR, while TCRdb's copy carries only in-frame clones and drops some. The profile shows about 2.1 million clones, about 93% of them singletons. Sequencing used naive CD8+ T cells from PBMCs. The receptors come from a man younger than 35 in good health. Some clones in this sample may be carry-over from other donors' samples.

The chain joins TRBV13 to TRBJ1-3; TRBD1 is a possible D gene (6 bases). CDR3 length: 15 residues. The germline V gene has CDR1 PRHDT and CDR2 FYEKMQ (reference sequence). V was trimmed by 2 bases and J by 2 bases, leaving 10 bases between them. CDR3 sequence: CASSLQGLTGNTIYF. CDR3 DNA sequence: TGTGCCAGCAGCTTACAGGGGCTAACTGGAAACACCATATATTTT.

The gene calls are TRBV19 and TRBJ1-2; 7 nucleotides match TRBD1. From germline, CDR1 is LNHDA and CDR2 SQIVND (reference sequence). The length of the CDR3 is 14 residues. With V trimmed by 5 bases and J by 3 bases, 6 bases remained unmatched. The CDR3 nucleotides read TGTGCCAGTAGTTGGACAGGAGGTCACTATGGCTACACCTTC. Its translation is CASSWTGGHYGYTF.

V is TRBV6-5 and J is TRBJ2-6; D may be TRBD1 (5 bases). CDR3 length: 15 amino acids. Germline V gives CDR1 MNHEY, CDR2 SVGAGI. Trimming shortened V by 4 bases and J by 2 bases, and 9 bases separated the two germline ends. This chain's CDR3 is CASSFTGTGANVLTF. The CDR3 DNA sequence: TGTGCCAGCAGTTTCACAGGTACTGGGGCCAACGTCCTGACTTTC.

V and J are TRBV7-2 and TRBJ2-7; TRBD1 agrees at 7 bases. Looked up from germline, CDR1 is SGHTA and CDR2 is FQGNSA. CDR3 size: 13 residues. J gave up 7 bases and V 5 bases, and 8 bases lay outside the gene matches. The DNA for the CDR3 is TGTGCCAGCAGCATAAACAGGGGTGGTGAGCAGTACTTC. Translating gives CASSINRGGEQYF.

CDR3 residues: CATSERDGETQYF. DNA of the CDR3: TGTGCCACCAGCGAGCGGGACGGGGAGACCCAGTACTTC. This rearrangement joins TRBV15 to TRBJ2-5, with 7 bases fitting TRBD2. The CDR3 length is 13 residues. CDR1 LNHNV and CDR2 YYDKDF come from the germline V gene (reference sequence). V trimming: 5 bases; J trimming: 5 bases; junction bases outside the gene matches: 5. Complete variable domain (other parts from reference TRBV15 and TRBJ2-5): DAMVIQNPRYQVTQFGKPVTLSCSQTLNHNVMYWYQQKSSQAPKLLFHYYDKDFNNEADTPDNFQSRRPNTSFCFLDIRSPGLGDTAMYLCATSERDGETQYFGPGTRLLVL.

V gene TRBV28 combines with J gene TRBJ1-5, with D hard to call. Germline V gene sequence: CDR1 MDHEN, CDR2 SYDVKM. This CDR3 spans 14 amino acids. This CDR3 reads CATSGVHSNQPQHF. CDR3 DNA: TGTGCTACTTCCGGGGTACACAGCAATCAGCCCCAGCATTTT.

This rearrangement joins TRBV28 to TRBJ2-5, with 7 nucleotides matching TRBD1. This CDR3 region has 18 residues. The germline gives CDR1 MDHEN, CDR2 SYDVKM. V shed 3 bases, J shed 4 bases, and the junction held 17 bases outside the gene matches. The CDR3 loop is CASSFSPGQIIFRETQYF. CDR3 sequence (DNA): TGTGCCAGCAGTTTCTCGCCGGGACAGATTATTTTTCGAGAGACCCAGTACTTC.

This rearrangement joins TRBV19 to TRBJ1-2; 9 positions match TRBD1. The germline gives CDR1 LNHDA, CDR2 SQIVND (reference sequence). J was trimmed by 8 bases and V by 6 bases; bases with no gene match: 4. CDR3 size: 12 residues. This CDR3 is CASRGTGRGYTF. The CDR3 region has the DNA TGTGCCAGTAGGGGGACAGGGAGAGGCTACACCTTC. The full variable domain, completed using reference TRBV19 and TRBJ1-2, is DGGITQSPKYLFRKEGQNVTLSCEQNLNHDAMYWYRQDPGQGLRLIYYSQIVNDFQKGDIAEGYSVSREKKESFPLTVTSAQKNPTAFYLCASRGTGRGYTFGSGTRLTVV.

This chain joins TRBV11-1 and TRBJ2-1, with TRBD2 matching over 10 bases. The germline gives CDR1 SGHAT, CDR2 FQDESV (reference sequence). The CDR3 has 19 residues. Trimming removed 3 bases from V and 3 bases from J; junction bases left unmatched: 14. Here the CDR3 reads CASSFSSGTSGTIYNEQFF. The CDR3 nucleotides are TGTGCCAGCAGCTTTAGTTCTGGCACTAGCGGGACGATCTACAATGAGCAGTTCTTC.

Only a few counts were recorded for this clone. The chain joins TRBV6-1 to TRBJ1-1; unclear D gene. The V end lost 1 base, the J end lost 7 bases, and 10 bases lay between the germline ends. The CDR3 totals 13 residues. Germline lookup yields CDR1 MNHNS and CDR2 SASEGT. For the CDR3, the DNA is TGTGCCAGCAGTGAAGTCCTAGGAGATGAAGCTTTCTTT. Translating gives CASSEVLGDEAFF.

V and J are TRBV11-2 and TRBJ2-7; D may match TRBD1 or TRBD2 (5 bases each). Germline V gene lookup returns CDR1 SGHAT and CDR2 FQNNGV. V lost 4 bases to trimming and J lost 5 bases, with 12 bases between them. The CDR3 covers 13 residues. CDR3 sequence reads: CASSSGPLDEQYF. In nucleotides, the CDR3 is TGTGCCAGCAGCTCGGGACCCCTTGACGAGCAGTACTTC.

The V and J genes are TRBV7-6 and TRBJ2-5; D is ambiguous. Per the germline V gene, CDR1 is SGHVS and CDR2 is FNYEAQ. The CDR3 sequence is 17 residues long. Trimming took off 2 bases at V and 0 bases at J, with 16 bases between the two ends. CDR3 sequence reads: CASSLIGKDPYQETQYF. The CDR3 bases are TGTGCCAGCAGCTTAATTGGAAAGGACCCGTACCAAGAGACCCAGTACTTC. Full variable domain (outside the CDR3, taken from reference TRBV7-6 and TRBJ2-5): GAGVSQSPRYKVTKRGQDVALRCDPISGHVSLYWYRQALGQGPEFLTYFNYEAQQDKSGLPNDRFSAERPEGSISTLTIQRTEQRDSAMYRCASSLIGKDPYQETQYFGPGTRLLVL.

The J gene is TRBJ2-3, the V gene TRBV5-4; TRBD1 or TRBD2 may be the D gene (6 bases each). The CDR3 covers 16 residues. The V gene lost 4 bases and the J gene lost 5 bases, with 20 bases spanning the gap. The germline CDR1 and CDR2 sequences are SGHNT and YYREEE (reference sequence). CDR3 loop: CASSPGVGTYGDTQYF. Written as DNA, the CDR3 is TGTGCCAGCAGCCCAGGGGTAGGGACTTACGGAGATACGCAGTATTTT.

Here the CDR3 DNA reads TGTGCCAGCAGCTGGGACGCTGTGGATGGCTACACCTTC. This codes for CASSWDAVDGYTF. This rearrangement joins TRBV28 to TRBJ1-2; D is possibly TRBD1 (5 bases). This CDR3 is built from 13 residues. Germline V lookup: CDR1 MDHEN, CDR2 SYDVKM. V lost 6 bases and J 6 bases, leaving 14 bases between the germline ends.

In DNA form, the CDR3 reads TGTGCCAGCAGTTTTTCACAGGGGGCTTTCGACGAGCAGTACTTC. Its translation is CASSFSQGAFDEQYF. The chain couples TRBV27 to TRBJ2-7; TRBD1 aligns across 9 bases. J gave up 5 bases and V 3 bases, and 8 bases lay outside the gene matches. The CDR3 is 15 amino acids. The germline V gene encodes CDR1 MNHEY and CDR2 SMNVEV (reference sequence).